The 23 T cell receptor beta chains below come from one sample, sequenced in a study of regulatory T cells in long-lasting Graves disease. In building TCR beta libraries, iRepertoire HTBI primers were used together with Arm-PCR of CDR3 regions. TCRdb re-derived calls from the multiplex PCR reads in MiXCR, one entry per CDR3 protein. The sample has just over 600,000 distinct CDR3 sequences, under 20% seen once. Time point specified: newly diagnosed GD, antithyroid drugs for less than 3 months. RNA from PBMCs was the source of the TCR library. These data also formed part of another study, on T cells in Graves' hyperthyroidism and ophthalmopathy.

The input for sequencing was peripheral blood mononuclear cells (PBMCs), taken at new diagnosis, from a patient treated with antithyroid drugs. Receptor source: a woman aged 25-40 years with Graves disease.

This clonotype was seen many times. This sequence joins TRBV12-3 or TRBV12-4 and TRBJ2-2; D possibly uses TRBD1 or TRBD2 (5 bases each). CDR3 length: 15 amino acids. Deletions cut 6 bases from V and 3 bases from J, with 14 bases between. The CDR3 bases are TGTGCCAGCAGGGCCCGGGACGGATACACCGGGGAGCTGTTTTTT. It yields the protein CASRARDGYTGELFF.

This clonotype was seen at least ten times. This chain joins TRBV7-8 and TRBJ1-2; D gene unclear. Looked up from germline, CDR1 is SGHVS and CDR2 is FQNEAQ. Trimming took 8 bases from V and 8 from J, leaving 18 bases between them. The CDR3 extends over 13 amino acids. CDR3 nucleotides: TGTGCCAGCGAAAGTGCAGGAGCATGGGGCTACACCTTC. It encodes CASESAGAWGYTF.

This clonotype occurred a few times. This chain uses TRBV7-8 with TRBJ2-7; a weak D match, TRBD2 (6 bases). Trimming took off 6 bases at V and 2 bases at J, with 14 bases between the two ends. The CDR3 is 14 residues long. The germline gives CDR1 SGHVS, CDR2 FQNEAQ. The CDR3 region is CASRAGLGTYEQYF. The CDR3 DNA follows: TGTGCCAGCAGGGCGGGACTTGGGACCTACGAGCAGTACTTC.

The chain is built from TRBV19 and TRBJ2-3; D gene uncertain. Germline assignment: CDR1 LNHDA and CDR2 SQIVND (reference sequence). This CDR3 has 14 residues. Trimming pared 3 bases from V and 6 bases from J, leaving 13 bases between. CDR3 nucleotides: TGTGCCAGTAGTATTACTTGGTCTGCTGATACGCAGTATTTT. This translates into CASSITWSADTQYF.

V and J are TRBV5-1 and TRBJ1-6; D remains ambiguous. The germline gives CDR1 SGHRS, CDR2 YFSETQ. This CDR3 spans 14 amino acids. The V gene lost 7 bases and the J gene lost 7 bases, with 15 bases spanning the gap. CDR3 in DNA: TGCGCCAGCTCATCCGGGGTAGGCAATTCACCCCTCCACTTT. Translation gives CASSSGVGNSPLHF.

Comment on this clonotype: One end of the junction fails to match germline, which may point to a read error. The chain carries TRBV18 and TRBJ2-1; 13 bases are a match to TRBD2. The germline V gene has CDR1 KGHSH and CDR2 LQKENI. The CDR3 extends over 15 amino acids. The CDR3 nucleotides are TGTACCAGCTCACCGACTAGCGGGAGGAATAATGAGCAGTTCTTC. This codes for CTSSPTSGRNNEQFF.

Ten or more counts support this clonotype. The chain uses TRBV19 and TRBJ2-7; D might be TRBD1 or TRBD2, each matching 5 bases. With 8 bases removed from V and 5 bases from J, the gap between germline ends came to 22 bases. The CDR3 length is 15 residues. In germline, CDR1 is LNHDA, CDR2 SQIVND (reference sequence). This CDR3 is CASRLRGAGRNEQYF. The CDR3 coding sequence is TGTGCCAGTCGACTCCGAGGGGCCGGTCGCAACGAGCAGTACTTC.

This clonotype was counted ten times or more. This chain connects TRBV2 to TRBJ2-4, with TRBD2 as a possible D gene (6 bases). The germline V gene encodes CDR1 SNHLY and CDR2 FYNNEI. The CDR3 runs 16 residues. Trimming cost V 6 bases and J 0 bases, with 15 bases left between them. CDR3 bases: TGTGCCAGCAGGGTTCACGGGAGTATAGCCAAAAACATTCAGTACTTC. This codes for CASRVHGSIAKNIQYF.

This clonotype was observed at least ten times. This chain joins TRBV28 and TRBJ1-1, with unresolved D. This CDR3 region has 12 residues. Per the germline V gene, CDR1 is MDHEN and CDR2 is SYDVKM. The V gene lost 6 bases and the J gene lost 7 bases, with 12 bases spanning the gap. CDR3 loop: CASREQPHEAFF. CDR3 bases: TGTGCCAGCAGGGAACAGCCACATGAAGCTTTCTTT.

This clonotype was detected many times. The chain joins TRBV29-1 to TRBJ2-1; D gene ambiguous. V lost 0 bases and J 5 bases, leaving 8 bases between the germline ends. Germline V lookup: CDR1 SQVTM, CDR2 ANQGSEA. The CDR3 is 13 residues long. CDR3 loop: CSVEDGEHNEQFF. Here the CDR3 DNA reads TGCAGCGTTGAAGATGGGGAACACAATGAGCAGTTCTTC.

The CDR3 sequence: CSARGGTGYGYGYTF. CDR3 nucleotide sequence: TGCAGTGCTAGGGGAGGGACAGGGTACGGCTATGGCTACACCTTC. J is TRBJ1-2 and V is TRBV20-1; 9 nucleotides line up with TRBD1. J was trimmed by 4 bases and V by 3 bases; bases with no gene match: 9. The CDR3 has 15 amino acids. From germline, CDR1 is DFQATT and CDR2 SNEGSKA (reference sequence).

J is TRBJ2-2 and V is TRBV9, with 8 positions matching TRBD2. Germline V gene lookup returns CDR1 SGDLS and CDR2 YYNGEE. Germline trimming cut 0 bases from V and 4 bases from J; bases unmatched to any gene: 2. This CDR3 is 15 amino acids long. The CDR3 is CASSVGSGITGELFF. DNA of the CDR3: TGTGCCAGCAGCGTAGGTAGCGGGATCACCGGGGAGCTGTTTTTT.

This clonotype was recorded at least ten times. The chain combines TRBV7-8 with TRBJ2-7, with 9 bases aligning to TRBD1. The germline CDR1 and CDR2 sequences are SGHVS and FQNEAQ. This CDR3 is built from 14 residues. The V segment lost 5 bases and the J segment 2 bases; nucleotides outside the gene matches: 4. Here the CDR3 DNA reads TGTGCCAGCAGCGGGACAGGGTTACCCTACGAGCAGTACTTC. This gives the protein CASSGTGLPYEQYF. Complete variable domain (other parts from reference TRBV7-8 and TRBJ2-7): GAGVSQSPRYKVAKRGQDVALRCDPISGHVSLFWYQQALGQGPEFLTYFQNEAQLDKSGLPSDRFFAERPEGSVSTLKIQRTQQEDSAVYLCASSGTGLPYEQYFGPGTRLTVT.

This clonotype was detected ten times or more. The chain carries TRBV28 and TRBJ2-6; possible D gene TRBD1, 5 bases. Germline CDR1 is MDHEN and CDR2 is SYDVKM. CDR3 length equals 17 residues. Deletions cut 2 bases from V and 0 bases from J, with 11 bases between. The CDR3 DNA sequence: TGTGCCAGCAGTTTAGACAGCCGAAACTCTGGGGCCAACGTCCTGACTTTC. Translated, it gives CASSLDSRNSGANVLTF.

This clonotype appeared many times. The chain employs TRBV30 and TRBJ2-1, with D perhaps TRBD1 (6 bases). V lost 3 bases and J 7 bases, leaving 7 bases between the germline ends. The length of the CDR3 is 11 residues. Germline values: CDR1 GTSNPN, CDR2 SVGIG (reference sequence). CDR3 nucleotide sequence: TGTGCCTGGAGAAGGGGGAATGAGCAGTTCTTC. It yields the protein CAWRRGNEQFF.

This clonotype was detected many times. This rearrangement joins TRBV11-2 to TRBJ2-4; no firm D call. Between the trimmed V and J ends, which lost 1 base and 0 bases, there was a span of 10 bases. Germline values: CDR1 SGHAT, CDR2 FQNNGV. The CDR3 has 16 amino acids. CDR3 region: CASSLVAPLAKNIQYF. The CDR3 coding sequence is TGTGCCAGCAGCTTAGTTGCTCCTCTAGCCAAAAACATTCAGTACTTC.

The V gene is TRBV29-1, the J gene TRBJ2-3; D is undetermined. V was trimmed by 3 bases and J by 8 bases, leaving 0 bases between them. Germline CDR1 and CDR2: SQVTM and ANQGSEA. There are 8 residues in the CDR3. The chain's CDR3 is CSVDTQYF. The CDR3 DNA is TGCAGCGTTGATACGCAGTATTTT.

The rearrangement uses TRBV20-1 and TRBJ2-3; 15 nucleotides agree with TRBD2. CDR3 size: 18 residues. Germline V gives CDR1 DFQATT, CDR2 SNEGSKA (reference sequence). With V trimmed by 6 bases and J by 4 bases, 14 bases remained unmatched. In nucleotides, the CDR3 is TGCAGTGCGGTAGGACTAGCGGGAGGGCCGGGGCTCCCAGATACGCAGTATTTT. Translated: CSAVGLAGGPGLPDTQYF.

This clonotype was found a few times. The chain joins TRBV10-2 to TRBJ2-1, with a tentative D call TRBD1 (5 bases). The CDR3 runs to 16 residues. From germline, CDR1 is WSHSY and CDR2 SAAADI. Trimming removed 4 bases at V and 0 bases at J, with 13 bases between. The CDR3 nucleotides read TGCGCCAGCAGTGGGGGCAGCTTGAGCTCCTACAATGAGCAGTTCTTC. This codes for CASSGGSLSSYNEQFF.

The V call is TRBV19, the J call TRBJ1-2; perhaps TRBD1 as D (5 bases). Germline V gene lookup returns CDR1 LNHDA and CDR2 SQIVND (reference sequence). Trimming took off 7 bases at V and 4 bases at J, with 19 bases between the two ends. The CDR3 is 15 amino acids. CDR3 in amino acids: CASTLPGQPGYGYTF. For the CDR3, the DNA is TGTGCCAGTACCCTCCCGGGGCAACCGGGCTATGGCTACACCTTC.

J is TRBJ2-2 and V is TRBV15; TRBD1 aligns across 10 bases. Germline V gives CDR1 LNHNV, CDR2 YYDKDF (reference sequence). The CDR3 length is 17 residues. V dropped 1 base and J dropped 5; count of bases not matched to a gene: 7. CDR3 sequence reads: CATSRGPTGGGTGELFF. The CDR3 DNA reads TGTGCCACCAGCAGAGGACCGACAGGGGGCGGGACCGGGGAGCTGTTTTTT.

This clonotype was counted ten times or more. The gene calls are TRBV28 and TRBJ1-1, with TRBD1 as a possible D gene (5 bases). Trimming removed 5 bases at V and 5 bases at J, with 15 bases between. Germline V gene lookup returns CDR1 MDHEN and CDR2 SYDVKM. The CDR3 runs 14 residues. The CDR3 here is CASSVSGSKTEAFF. The CDR3 DNA sequence: TGTGCCAGCAGTGTATCAGGGAGTAAAACTGAAGCTTTCTTT.

This clonotype was found a few times. The V call is TRBV3-1, the J call TRBJ2-1; D not resolved. Per the germline V gene, CDR1 is LGHDT and CDR2 is YNNKEL (reference sequence). Trimming cost V 1 base and J 5 bases, with 9 bases left between them. CDR3 length: 14 residues. CDR3 protein: CASSQGLLNNEQFF. CDR3 DNA: TGTGCCAGCAGCCAAGGGCTGTTGAACAATGAGCAGTTCTTC.